The sequence of this TCR beta chain was determined in a study of CD8+CD57+ T cells in acquired aplastic anemia. Sequencing involved patients with CD8+CD57+ cell expansion previously shown by flow cytometry. The CDR3 loop spans 16 amino acids. The V gene's germline CDR1 is SGHKS and CDR2 YYEKEE (reference sequence). With 4 bases clipped from V and 9 bases from J, the junction kept 18 bases outside the gene matches. This clonotype occurred many times. According to the study, genomic DNA was the template for TCR beta VDJ and CDR3 profiling. A single record per CDR3 protein comes from TCRdb applying MiXCR to the reads. The table records some 170,000 distinct CDR3 sequences, around half of them present only once.

The clonotype was recovered from a human donor with aplastic anemia. The sequencing sample was made of sorted CD4+, CD8+, or CD8+CD57+ T cells (not recorded which) from PBMCs. This chain joins TRBV5-5 and TRBJ2-7, with TRBD2 matching 8 bases. The CDR3 nucleotides read TGTGCCAGCAGCATGACTAGCGCCAAGCTATCCGGGGGGCAGTACTTC. Encoded protein: CASSMTSAKLSGGQYF.